This passage covers 27 T cell receptor beta chains from one sample sequenced in a study of T cells in Graves' hyperthyroidism and ophthalmopathy. RNA transcripts provided the source from which TCR beta CDR3 regions were amplified. HTBI primers drove first-round RT-PCR of the TCR CDR3. MiXCR was run by TCRdb on the multiplex PCR reads, yielding one entry per CDR3 protein. Counted here are about 700,000 distinct CDR3 sequences, approximately 15% occurring once; the ten biggest clones make up 9.5% to 13%. Sequences were obtained from blood. The receptors shown here come from a woman under 30 with Graves' hyperthyroidism.

The CDR3 region has the DNA TGTGCCAGCAGTTTATGGACGTCCCGACAGGGGTCTGGCTACACCTTC. Its protein product is CASSLWTSRQGSGYTF. The chain is built from TRBV28 and TRBJ1-2; 8 bases map to TRBD1. V was pared by 0 bases and J by 7 bases, with 10 bases of the junction left unmatched. This CDR3 spans 16 amino acids. The germline gives CDR1 MDHEN, CDR2 SYDVKM.

The gene calls are TRBV25-1 and TRBJ1-5; the D is unclear. V was pared by 11 bases and J by 0 bases, with 23 bases between. The CDR3 has 17 residues. Germline assignment: CDR1 MGHDK and CDR2 SYGVNS. CDR3 in amino acids: CARGGADQHPSNQPQHF. CDR3 in DNA: TGTGCCCGTGGAGGAGCGGACCAGCACCCTAGCAATCAGCCCCAGCATTTT.

This clonotype was recorded at least ten times. The gene calls are TRBV12-3 or TRBV12-4 and TRBJ1-1; 7 positions match TRBD1. V dropped 10 bases and J dropped 6; count of bases not matched to a gene: 5. The CDR3 is made up of 11 amino acids. The CDR3 coding sequence is TGTGCCACCTCTAGGGGGCCTGAAGCTTTCTTT. This encodes CATSRGPEAFF.

The genes are TRBV9 and TRBJ2-5; 7 nucleotides match TRBD2. V lost 3 bases, J lost 2 bases, and 10 bases stayed unmatched. The CDR3 length is 16 residues. Germline CDR1 reads SGDLS; CDR2 reads YYNGEE. CDR3 bases: TGTGCCAGCAGCGCCAGAGCGGTAGCGGGTCAAGAGACCCAGTACTTC. This gives the protein CASSARAVAGQETQYF.

This chain links TRBV7-9 with TRBJ1-5; 7 positions agree with TRBD1. The V segment lost 5 bases and the J segment 3 bases; nucleotides outside the gene matches: 4. The CDR3 extends over 14 amino acids. Germline assignment: CDR1 SEHNR and CDR2 FQNEAQ (reference sequence). The CDR3 loop is CASSRQGLNQPQHF. The CDR3 DNA sequence: TGTGCCAGCAGCAGACAGGGACTCAATCAGCCCCAGCATTTT.

V usage is TRBV12-3 or TRBV12-4 and J usage is TRBJ1-5; the match to TRBD1 covers 10 bases. This CDR3 has 17 residues. V shed 6 bases, J shed 2 bases, and the junction held 10 bases outside the gene matches. For the CDR3, the DNA is TGTGCCAGCAGGAACGGACAGGGGGGCGGTGGCAATCAGCCCCAGCATTTT. This encodes CASRNGQGGGGNQPQHF.

This clonotype appeared many times. The J gene is TRBJ1-6, the V gene TRBV3-1; the D gene is possibly TRBD1 (6 bases). The CDR3 is made up of 15 amino acids. Germline V gives CDR1 LGHDT, CDR2 YNNKEL (reference sequence). Deletions cut 3 bases from V and 6 bases from J, with 12 bases between. Written as DNA, the CDR3 is TGTGCCAGCAGCCAGGTACAGGGTGGTAATTCACCCCTCCACTTT. Encoded protein: CASSQVQGGNSPLHF.

There are many counts of this clonotype. The rearrangement joins TRBV29-1 to TRBJ2-1, with D uncertain. The CDR3 is 15 amino acids. Germline V gene sequence: CDR1 SQVTM, CDR2 ANQGSEA. V was pared by 1 base and J by 6 bases, with 16 bases between. CDR3 in DNA: TGCAGCGTTGAAGTCGGTTTTCTACCGCGCAATGAGCAGTTCTTC. It specifies CSVEVGFLPRNEQFF.

A remark on this clonotype: A read error may produce the germline difference seen at one junction end. The CDR3 spells CTSSRASSTYEQYF. The CDR3 region has the DNA TGTACCAGCAGCCGGGCCAGCTCAACCTACGAGCAGTACTTC. The rearrangement links TRBV3-1 to TRBJ2-7; D is unclear. The V gene's germline CDR1 is LGHDT and CDR2 YNNKEL (reference sequence). This CDR3 has 14 residues.

This clonotype was recorded a few times. The chain uses TRBV7-3 and TRBJ2-1; D remains ambiguous. This CDR3 region has 16 residues. CDR1 and CDR2 (germline): SGHTA, FQGTGA. Trimming cost V 5 bases and J 1 base, with 15 bases left between them. CDR3 sequence: CASSPQTLSSYNEQFF. CDR3 sequence (DNA): TGTGCCAGCAGCCCCCAGACCCTTTCGTCCTACAATGAGCAGTTCTTC.

The table lists this clonotype with a few counts. This sequence joins TRBV5-6 and TRBJ1-2, with D tentatively TRBD1 (5 bases). Germline CDR1 reads SGHDT; CDR2 reads YYEEEE. The CDR3 extends over 13 amino acids. V lost 3 bases, J lost 8 bases, and 14 bases lay in between. CDR3 loop: CASSYGGAGGYTF. In DNA, the CDR3 is TGTGCCAGCAGCTATGGAGGGGCAGGCGGCTACACCTTC.

This clonotype appeared a single time. The chain uses TRBV7-2 and TRBJ2-3; 13 bases line up with TRBD2. The V gene end was trimmed by 5 bases and the J gene end by 6 bases; junction bases not matched to a gene: 8. Germline CDR1 reads SGHTA; CDR2 reads FQGNSA. The CDR3 is 16 residues long. The CDR3 reads CASSRGLAGVRDTQYF. The DNA of the CDR3 is TGTGCCAGCAGCCGCGGACTAGCGGGAGTTCGGGATACGCAGTATTTT.

This clonotype has a count of ten or more. The chain employs TRBV3-1 and TRBJ2-1; 7 nucleotides align to TRBD1. CDR1 and CDR2 (germline): LGHDT, YNNKEL (reference sequence). Trimming removed 2 bases from V and 3 bases from J; junction bases left unmatched: 4. The CDR3 contains 15 residues. In DNA, the CDR3 is TGTGCCAGCAGCCAACCCTACAGGGGCTACAATGAGCAGTTCTTC. This encodes CASSQPYRGYNEQFF.

The table lists this clonotype with many counts. The genes are TRBV20-1 and TRBJ1-5; tentatively, D is TRBD1 (5 bases). The CDR3 is 14 residues long. CDR1 is DFQATT, CDR2 SNEGSKA, per germline (reference sequence). The V end lost 6 bases, the J end lost 0 bases, and 12 bases lay between the germline ends. CDR3 sequence reads: CSASGLSSNQPQHF. As DNA, the CDR3 is TGCAGTGCGTCAGGGTTAAGTAGCAATCAGCCCCAGCATTTT.

The V call is TRBV18, the J call TRBJ2-1, with 8 nucleotides matching TRBD2. Unmatched junction bases numbered 8, after V lost 4 bases and J lost 0 bases. Germline V lookup: CDR1 KGHSH, CDR2 LQKENI. CDR3 size: 17 residues. Here the CDR3 DNA reads TGTGCCAGCTCACTTACTAGCGGAGGAGGCTCCTACAATGAGCAGTTCTTC. Translation gives CASSLTSGGGSYNEQFF.

At least ten counts were recorded for this clonotype. This chain uses TRBV6-1 with TRBJ2-1, with 9 positions matching TRBD2. The CDR3 consists of 15 residues. CDR1 and CDR2 from the germline V gene are MNHNS and SASEGT. The junction had 3 bases not matched to a gene; V was cut back by 6 bases and J by 0 bases. The CDR3 DNA follows: TGTGCCAGCAGGAGCGGGAGGCACTCCTACAATGAGCAGTTCTTC. Its translation is CASRSGRHSYNEQFF.

This clonotype was seen repeatedly, ten times or more. This chain links TRBV7-9 with TRBJ2-5, with 9 bases aligning to TRBD2. Germline trimming cut 7 bases from V and 4 bases from J; bases unmatched to any gene: 16. The CDR3 length is 17 residues. Germline CDR1 and CDR2: SEHNR and FQNEAQ (reference sequence). The CDR3 reads CASTITVAGGPRETQYF. DNA for the CDR3: TGTGCCAGCACCATCACGGTGGCGGGAGGGCCCAGAGAGACCCAGTACTTC.

The chain links TRBV24-1 to TRBJ2-6; D unresolved. This CDR3 comprises 17 residues. The germline CDR1 and CDR2 sequences are KGHDR and SFDVKD. The V end lost 2 bases, the J end lost 1 base, and 11 bases lay between the germline ends. CDR3 protein: CATSDSASPSGANVLTF. For the CDR3, the DNA is TGTGCCACCAGTGATTCAGCATCACCTTCTGGGGCCAACGTCCTGACTTTC.

This clonotype appeared a few times. V gene TRBV24-1 combines with J gene TRBJ2-1, with D perhaps matching TRBD1 or TRBD2 (5 bases each). CDR3 length equals 13 residues. Trimming removed 6 bases at V and 5 bases at J, with 10 bases between. Germline lookup yields CDR1 KGHDR and CDR2 SFDVKD. CDR3 in DNA: TGTGCCACCAGTTCCGGGACCCACAATGAGCAGTTCTTC. This sequence encodes CATSSGTHNEQFF.

The chain employs TRBV27 and TRBJ2-7; 11 bases match TRBD2. This CDR3 region has 15 residues. Germline CDR1 is MNHEY and CDR2 is SMNVEV (reference sequence). With 6 bases clipped from V and 0 bases from J, the junction kept 4 bases outside the gene matches. CDR3 residues: CASRWGTSGSYEQYF. The DNA for the CDR3 is TGTGCCAGCAGGTGGGGGACTAGCGGCTCCTACGAGCAGTACTTC.

This clonotype has more than one count but fewer than ten. The chain links TRBV3-1 to TRBJ1-1; D remains ambiguous. V lost 0 bases, J lost 6 bases, and 11 bases lay in between. Germline CDR1 LGHDT, CDR2 YNNKEL (reference sequence). The CDR3 sequence is 14 residues long. CDR3 in amino acids: CASSQESAGSEAFF. Written as DNA, the CDR3 is TGTGCCAGCAGCCAAGAAAGCGCGGGTTCTGAAGCTTTCTTT. The complete variable domain, with remaining parts taken from reference TRBV3-1 and TRBJ1-1, reads DTAVSQTPKYLVTQMGNDKSIKCEQNLGHDTMYWYKQDSKKFLKIMFSYNNKELIINETVPNRFSPKSPDKAHLNLHINSLELGDSAVYFCASSQESAGSEAFFGQGTRLTVV.

This clonotype has a count of ten or more. The V call is TRBV19, the J call TRBJ2-1, with D unresolved. V dropped 6 bases and J dropped 1 base, with 19 bases sitting between them. The CDR3 is 17 residues long. Germline V gene data show CDR1 as LNHDA and CDR2 as SQIVND (reference sequence). The CDR3 loop is CASSPRGMAASYNEQFF. CDR3 sequence (DNA): TGTGCCAGTAGCCCCCGCGGTATGGCGGCATCCTACAATGAGCAGTTCTTC.

This clonotype has ten or more counts. CDR3 bases: TGCGCCAGCAGCCAGCCGGGACAGGGCTACGAGCAGTACTTC. This translates into CASSQPGQGYEQYF. The V gene is TRBV4-1, the J gene TRBJ2-7, with 9 bases lining up with TRBD1. This CDR3 contains 14 residues. CDR1 and CDR2 from the germline V gene are MGHRA and YSYEKL. With 3 bases clipped from V and 3 bases from J, the junction kept 3 bases outside the gene matches.

This clonotype was detected ten times or more. The gene calls are TRBV28 and TRBJ2-7; tentatively, D is TRBD2 (5 bases). CDR1 and CDR2 from the germline V gene are MDHEN and SYDVKM. This CDR3 is built from 15 residues. V lost 7 bases, J lost 7 bases, and 23 bases lay in between. The CDR3 bases are TGTGCCAGCATTGGAGGAGTCATTTTACCGGATGAGCAGTACTTC. This codes for CASIGGVILPDEQYF.

This clonotype was detected many times. The chain has TRBV4-3 and TRBJ1-1; D is undetermined. With 0 bases removed from V and 8 bases from J, the gap between germline ends came to 10 bases. The CDR3 loop spans 13 amino acids. The germline V gene encodes CDR1 LGHNA and CDR2 YSLEER. This CDR3 is CASSQDIRLEAFF. For the CDR3, the DNA is TGCGCCAGCAGCCAAGATATTCGGTTGGAAGCTTTCTTT.

The chain joins TRBV12-3 or TRBV12-4 to TRBJ2-7; D is tentatively TRBD1 or TRBD2 (5 bases each). There are 17 residues in the CDR3. Trimming took 3 bases from V and 2 from J, leaving 20 bases between them. CDR3 coding DNA: TGTGCCAGCAGTTTGAGCCGTTGGGGGACGCCGACCTACGAGCAGTACTTC. It encodes CASSLSRWGTPTYEQYF.

Comment on this clonotype: Being one base from a much bigger clone, this may be a read error. This chain joins TRBV15 and TRBJ1-5; TRBD1 is a possible D gene (6 bases). The CDR3 loop spans 17 amino acids. Germline V lookup: CDR1 LNHNV, CDR2 YYDKDF (reference sequence). The CDR3 sequence: CATSRARGGGSNRPQHF. The CDR3 DNA follows: TGTGCCACCAGCAGGGCCAGGGGAGGGGGTAGCAATCGGCCCCAGCATTTT.